These T cell receptor beta chains were read from a single sample in a study of identical twins. Via MiXCR, TCRdb re-called the 5' RACE reads, giving one row per CDR3 protein. The repertoire holds about 340,000 distinct CDR3 sequences, with roughly 9% as singletons. Material: naive T cells sorted from blood. Receptors originate from a woman aged 45-60 years in good health. The CDR3 runs from the conserved cysteine through the conserved F or W. Fields, in order: V gene, CDR3 length, D gene, J gene, clone size, CDR3 protein, CDR3 DNA. The D gene is left open where the match is weak. Where a row states a size, it is once, few, many or the class of an expanded clone; other rows omit it.

V gene: TRBV5-1; CDR3 length: 15; D gene: TRBD2; J gene: TRBJ2-1; clone size: many; CDR3 protein: CASSLAAGGPGEQFF; CDR3 DNA: TGCGCCAGCAGCTTGGCGGCGGGAGGGCCAGGTGAGCAGTTCTTC
V gene: TRBV11-2; CDR3 length: 15; D gene: .; J gene: TRBJ2-4; clone size: few; CDR3 protein: CASSFPGLAKNIQYF; CDR3 DNA: TGTGCCAGCAGCTTCCCGGGACTAGCCAAAAACATTCAGTACTTC
V gene: TRBV7-9; CDR3 length: 15; D gene: TRBD1; J gene: TRBJ2-1; clone size: few; CDR3 protein: CASSPPGQGWNEQFF; CDR3 DNA: TGTGCCAGCAGCCCACCGGGACAGGGGTGGAATGAGCAGTTCTTC
V gene: TRBV5-1; CDR3 length: 13; D gene: .; J gene: TRBJ1-5; clone size: .; CDR3 protein: CASSLMADQPQHF; CDR3 DNA: TGCGCCAGCAGCTTGATGGCCGATCAGCCCCAGCATTTT
V gene: TRBV11-2; CDR3 length: 15; D gene: .; J gene: TRBJ2-7; clone size: many; CDR3 protein: CASSYKRAGTGEQYF; CDR3 DNA: TGTGCCAGCAGCTACAAAAGGGCAGGAACCGGGGAGCAGTACTTC
V gene: TRBV3-1; CDR3 length: 14; D gene: .; J gene: TRBJ1-5; clone size: few; CDR3 protein: CASSQASYGQPQHF; CDR3 DNA: TGTGCCAGCAGCCAAGCTTCGTACGGGCAGCCCCAGCATTTT
V gene: TRBV20-1; CDR3 length: 15; D gene: TRBD1; J gene: TRBJ1-2; clone size: few; CDR3 protein: CSASTTQGGSFGYTF; CDR3 DNA: TGCAGTGCTTCCACCACGCAGGGGGGAAGTTTTGGCTACACCTTC
V gene: TRBV7-9; CDR3 length: 12; D gene: .; J gene: TRBJ1-4; clone size: many; CDR3 protein: CASSLVYEKLFF; CDR3 DNA: TGTGCCAGCAGCTTAGTGTATGAAAAACTGTTTTTT
V gene: TRBV20-1; CDR3 length: 12; D gene: .; J gene: TRBJ2-3; clone size: many; CDR3 protein: CSANEGQDTQYF; CDR3 DNA: TGCAGTGCTAATGAAGGCCAAGATACGCAGTATTTT
V gene: TRBV10-3; CDR3 length: 15; D gene: TRBD1; J gene: TRBJ1-1; clone size: few; CDR3 protein: CAISTGTAENTEAFF; CDR3 DNA: TGTGCCATCAGTACCGGGACAGCGGAGAACACTGAAGCTTTCTTT
V gene: TRBV15; CDR3 length: 14; D gene: .; J gene: TRBJ1-1; clone size: .; CDR3 protein: CATTAPGFNTEAFF; CDR3 DNA: TGTGCCACCACCGCGCCAGGGTTTAACACTGAAGCTTTCTTT
V gene: TRBV27; CDR3 length: 14; D gene: .; J gene: TRBJ1-5; clone size: .; CDR3 protein: CASRRTYSNQPQHF; CDR3 DNA: TGTGCCAGCAGGCGGACTTATAGCAATCAGCCCCAGCATTTT
V gene: TRBV3-1; CDR3 length: 14; D gene: .; J gene: TRBJ2-1; clone size: many; CDR3 protein: CASSHYGSYNEQFF; CDR3 DNA: TGTGCCAGCAGCCACTACGGCTCCTACAATGAGCAGTTCTTC
V gene: TRBV6-6; CDR3 length: 15; D gene: TRBD1; J gene: TRBJ1-5; clone size: .; CDR3 protein: CASTAQGDSNQPQHF; CDR3 DNA: TGTGCCAGCACGGCCCAGGGGGATAGCAATCAGCCCCAGCATTTT
V gene: TRBV9; CDR3 length: 15; D gene: .; J gene: TRBJ2-3; clone size: few; CDR3 protein: CASSVSPGSTDTQYF; CDR3 DNA: TGTGCCAGCAGCGTTTCTCCGGGCTCCACAGATACGCAGTATTTT
V gene: TRBV24-1; CDR3 length: 16; D gene: .; J gene: TRBJ2-6; clone size: .; CDR3 protein: CATSGPGPSGANVLTF; CDR3 DNA: TGTGCCACCAGTGGTCCAGGACCATCTGGGGCCAACGTCCTGACTTTC
V gene: TRBV29-1; CDR3 length: 13; D gene: .; J gene: TRBJ2-1; clone size: many; CDR3 protein: CSAPRARYNEQFF; CDR3 DNA: TGCAGCGCGCCCAGGGCCCGCTACAATGAGCAGTTCTTC
V gene: TRBV20-1; CDR3 length: 12; D gene: .; J gene: TRBJ1-2; clone size: few; CDR3 protein: CSALARIHGYTF; CDR3 DNA: TGCAGTGCTCTTGCCAGAATTCATGGCTACACCTTC
V gene: TRBV3-1; CDR3 length: 16; D gene: TRBD2; J gene: TRBJ2-3; clone size: many; CDR3 protein: CASSQGRRELADTQYF; CDR3 DNA: TGTGCCAGCAGCCAAGGTCGGCGGGAGCTGGCAGATACGCAGTATTTT
V gene: TRBV20-1; CDR3 length: 13; D gene: TRBD2; J gene: TRBJ2-1; clone size: many; CDR3 protein: CSARAAGGHEQFF; CDR3 DNA: TGCAGTGCTAGAGCGGCGGGAGGACATGAGCAGTTCTTC
V gene: TRBV12-3/TRBV12-4; CDR3 length: 13; D gene: TRBD1; J gene: TRBJ1-1; clone size: .; CDR3 protein: CASSGQVVGEAFF; CDR3 DNA: TGTGCCAGCTCGGGACAGGTGGTAGGTGAAGCTTTCTTT
V gene: TRBV20-1; CDR3 length: 16; D gene: .; J gene: TRBJ2-1; clone size: many; CDR3 protein: CSARDRLGSSYNEQFF; CDR3 DNA: TGCAGTGCTAGGGACAGACTGGGGAGCTCCTACAATGAGCAGTTCTTC
V gene: TRBV10-3; CDR3 length: 14; D gene: .; J gene: TRBJ2-3; clone size: few; CDR3 protein: CAISAGTATDTQYF; CDR3 DNA: TGTGCCATCAGTGCCGGGACTGCCACAGATACGCAGTATTTT
V gene: TRBV4-1; CDR3 length: 16; D gene: TRBD2; J gene: TRBJ2-3; clone size: .; CDR3 protein: CASSQILAGGTDTQYF; CDR3 DNA: TGCGCCAGCAGCCAAATACTAGCGGGCGGCACAGATACGCAGTATTTT
V gene: TRBV3-1; CDR3 length: 16; D gene: .; J gene: TRBJ2-2; clone size: .; CDR3 protein: CASSQAGHTNTGELFF; CDR3 DNA: TGTGCCAGCAGCCAAGCGGGACACACGAACACCGGGGAGCTGTTTTTT
V gene: TRBV7-2; CDR3 length: 15; D gene: .; J gene: TRBJ1-1; clone size: .; CDR3 protein: CASSSRGGRSTEAFF; CDR3 DNA: TGTGCCAGCAGCTCCCGCGGGGGGCGGAGCACTGAAGCTTTCTTT
V gene: TRBV29-1; CDR3 length: 16; D gene: TRBD1; J gene: TRBJ2-2; clone size: .; CDR3 protein: CSVVATGGWNTGELFF; CDR3 DNA: TGCAGCGTTGTCGCAACAGGGGGATGGAACACCGGGGAGCTGTTTTTT
V gene: TRBV7-9; CDR3 length: 12; D gene: .; J gene: TRBJ1-6; clone size: many; CDR3 protein: CASSYGGPPLHF; CDR3 DNA: TGTGCCAGCAGTTATGGGGGACCACCCCTCCACTTT
V gene: TRBV29-1; CDR3 length: 13; D gene: .; J gene: TRBJ1-5; clone size: few; CDR3 protein: CSVGDTSNQPQHF; CDR3 DNA: TGCAGCGTCGGGGACACTAGCAATCAGCCCCAGCATTTT
V gene: TRBV12-3/TRBV12-4; CDR3 length: 14; D gene: .; J gene: TRBJ1-2; clone size: many; CDR3 protein: CASSPGADGYGYTF; CDR3 DNA: TGTGCCAGCAGTCCGGGGGCGGACGGCTATGGCTACACCTTC
V gene: TRBV29-1; CDR3 length: 13; D gene: .; J gene: TRBJ1-4; clone size: many; CDR3 protein: CSVVAGGGEKLFF; CDR3 DNA: TGCAGCGTTGTGGCTGGGGGCGGTGAAAAACTGTTTTTT
V gene: TRBV11-2; CDR3 length: 13; D gene: .; J gene: TRBJ2-1; clone size: .; CDR3 protein: CASRGWGWVEQFF; CDR3 DNA: TGTGCCAGCAGGGGATGGGGGTGGGTTGAGCAGTTCTTC
V gene: TRBV7-9; CDR3 length: 11; D gene: .; J gene: TRBJ1-2; clone size: .; CDR3 protein: CASLDNYGYTF; CDR3 DNA: TGTGCCAGCCTTGACAACTATGGCTACACCTTC
V gene: TRBV2; CDR3 length: 14; D gene: .; J gene: TRBJ2-4; clone size: .; CDR3 protein: CASGGVLSKNIQYF; CDR3 DNA: TGTGCCAGCGGGGGTGTACTCTCCAAAAACATTCAGTACTTC
V gene: TRBV24-1; CDR3 length: 14; D gene: TRBD2; J gene: TRBJ2-2; clone size: many; CDR3 protein: CATSIAGDTGELFF; CDR3 DNA: TGTGCCACCAGTATAGCGGGGGACACCGGGGAGCTGTTTTTT
V gene: TRBV5-1; CDR3 length: 14; D gene: .; J gene: TRBJ1-2; clone size: many; CDR3 protein: CASSLGQGPYGYTF; CDR3 DNA: TGCGCCAGCAGCTTGGGGCAGGGACCATATGGCTACACCTTC
V gene: TRBV10-3; CDR3 length: 13; D gene: .; J gene: TRBJ2-1; clone size: many; CDR3 protein: CAITETGSREQFF; CDR3 DNA: TGTGCCATCACCGAGACAGGCTCCAGGGAGCAGTTCTTC
V gene: TRBV4-1; CDR3 length: 15; D gene: .; J gene: TRBJ1-2; clone size: few; CDR3 protein: CASSQPGPGTNGYTF; CDR3 DNA: TGCGCCAGCAGCCAACCGGGTCCCGGGACCAACGGCTACACCTTC
V gene: TRBV12-3/TRBV12-4; CDR3 length: 14; D gene: TRBD2; J gene: TRBJ2-1; clone size: few; CDR3 protein: CASSTSGRDNEQFF; CDR3 DNA: TGTGCCAGCAGCACTAGCGGGAGGGACAATGAGCAGTTCTTC
V gene: TRBV5-1; CDR3 length: 15; D gene: .; J gene: TRBJ2-3; clone size: few; CDR3 protein: CASSPTTGGADTQYF; CDR3 DNA: TGCGCCAGCAGCCCTACGACGGGGGGCGCAGATACGCAGTATTTT
V gene: TRBV5-1; CDR3 length: 13; D gene: TRBD1; J gene: TRBJ1-1; clone size: .; CDR3 protein: CASSFNRGTEAFF; CDR3 DNA: TGCGCCAGCAGCTTTAACAGGGGTACTGAAGCTTTCTTT
V gene: TRBV12-3/TRBV12-4; CDR3 length: 13; D gene: .; J gene: TRBJ2-4; clone size: .; CDR3 protein: CASSFVGENIQYF; CDR3 DNA: TGTGCCAGCAGTTTTGTTGGGGAAAACATTCAGTACTTC
V gene: TRBV10-3; CDR3 length: 15; D gene: TRBD2; J gene: TRBJ2-2; clone size: many; CDR3 protein: CAITEAGGNTGELFF; CDR3 DNA: TGTGCCATCACCGAGGCGGGGGGTAACACCGGGGAGCTGTTTTTT
V gene: TRBV24-1; CDR3 length: 13; D gene: .; J gene: TRBJ2-2; clone size: many; CDR3 protein: CATSSRVTGELFF; CDR3 DNA: TGTGCCACCTCCTCGAGGGTCACCGGGGAGCTGTTTTTT
V gene: TRBV3-1; CDR3 length: 18; D gene: TRBD2; J gene: TRBJ2-5; clone size: .; CDR3 protein: CASSQGLTSGTYQETQYF; CDR3 DNA: TGTGCCAGCAGCCAGGGATTGACTAGCGGGACTTACCAAGAGACCCAGTACTTC
V gene: TRBV10-2; CDR3 length: 14; D gene: TRBD2; J gene: TRBJ2-3; clone size: few; CDR3 protein: CATDSGTSGDTQYF; CDR3 DNA: TGCGCCACCGATTCCGGGACTAGCGGGGATACGCAGTATTTT
V gene: TRBV12-5; CDR3 length: 13; D gene: .; J gene: TRBJ1-1; clone size: many; CDR3 protein: CASEEQTNTEAFF; CDR3 DNA: TGTGCTAGTGAGGAACAAACGAACACTGAAGCTTTCTTT
V gene: TRBV5-1; CDR3 length: 17; D gene: .; J gene: TRBJ2-7; clone size: few; CDR3 protein: CASSPSGVGANLYEQYF; CDR3 DNA: TGCGCCAGCAGCCCCTCTGGCGTAGGGGCTAATCTCTACGAGCAGTACTTC
V gene: TRBV3-1; CDR3 length: 15; D gene: .; J gene: TRBJ2-2; clone size: .; CDR3 protein: CASSQDTRNTGELFF; CDR3 DNA: TGTGCCAGCAGCCAAGATACGCGGAACACCGGGGAGCTGTTTTTT